The T cell receptor (beta chain) under discussion was sequenced for a study of cytomegalovirus exposure and HLA in healthy donors. Study results and caveats: In vitro, a few CMV-associated chains proved specific for CMV antigens. Some TCR beta chains (approximately 180 of them) were listed as cytomegalovirus-associated.

Of note for this clone: Its antigen is unidentified.

Germline CDR1 and CDR2: MDHEN and SYDVKM. This CDR3 spans 15 amino acids. V dropped 7 bases and J dropped 8; count of bases not matched to a gene: 12. It was with 60 Vbeta and 13 Jbeta primers that the PCR ran. TCRdb's table, derived via immunoSEQ multiplex PCR, lists solely in-frame clones and lacks some. The table records about 150,000 clones, 65% to 80% of them present only once. Although they were nominally healthy when sampled, donors likely had unrecorded immune exposures. Sample: PBMCs. The gene calls are TRBV28 and TRBJ2-1, with 9 bases fitting TRBD1. The sequence was collected from a woman aged 40 to 50 in good health and CMV-seronegative. In DNA, the CDR3 is TGTGCCAGCACGCTGACGGGACAGGGCGCCGATGAGCAGTTCTTC. It codes for CASTLTGQGADEQFF.